This T cell receptor (beta chain) stems from a study of blood T cell repertoires in COVID-19. Study-wide background: PBMCs, B-cell-depleted T cells, or T cells were the source of the cDNA or gDNA that made up the material.

Repertoires were generated with immunoSEQ multiplex PCR, while TCRdb's copy carries only in-frame clones and drops some. The top ten clones hold 2.5% to 3.5% of a sample with approximately 350,000 clones, around 88% of them seen once. In germline, CDR1 is SGHTA, CDR2 FQGTGA. The CDR3 loop spans 13 amino acids. After removal of 4 bases from V and 10 bases from J, the junction contained 4 bases not matched to a gene. The TCR comes from a man in his thirties or forties with active or convalescent COVID-19. The sequenced sample was peripheral blood. The rearrangement links TRBV7-3 to TRBJ1-6; TRBD1 agrees at 7 bases. The CDR3 coding sequence is TGTGCCAGCAGCTCCGAGACAGGGTCACCCCTCCACTTT. It is translated as CASSSETGSPLHF.